Detailed here is one T cell receptor beta chain. Its target is not known. The table came from immunoSEQ multiplex PCR; TCRdb's copy has only in-frame clones and leaves some out. There are roughly 120,000 clones in the sample; around 84% occur only once, and roughly an eighth lies in the top ten. The CDR3 consists of 14 residues. Trimming took 1 base from V and 8 from J, leaving 10 bases between them. Germline-derived CDR1 and CDR2 are SGDLS and YYNGEE. These data originate in a study of T cell responses to AZD1222 COVID-19 vaccine. Overall study findings and caveats: The study sampled repertoires only after the peak T cell response.

This receptor was identified in an adult in good health. Sample: peripheral blood, taken on day 0 of AZD1222 vaccination. The rearrangement uses TRBV9 and TRBJ1-6; tentative D call: TRBD1 (6 bases). The CDR3 DNA reads TGTGCCAGCAGCGTAAGGGGGTTGGATTCACCCCTCCACTTT. Protein: CASSVRGLDSPLHF.